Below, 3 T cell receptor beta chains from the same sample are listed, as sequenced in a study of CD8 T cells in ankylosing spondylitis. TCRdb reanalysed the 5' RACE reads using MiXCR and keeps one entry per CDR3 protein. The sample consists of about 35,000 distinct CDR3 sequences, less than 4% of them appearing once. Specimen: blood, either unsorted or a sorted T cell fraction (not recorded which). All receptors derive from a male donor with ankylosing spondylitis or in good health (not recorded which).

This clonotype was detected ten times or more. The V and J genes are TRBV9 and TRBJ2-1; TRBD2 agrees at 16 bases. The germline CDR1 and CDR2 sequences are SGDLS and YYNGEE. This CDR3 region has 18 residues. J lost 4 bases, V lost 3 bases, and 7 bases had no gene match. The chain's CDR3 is CASSAGLAGGPRYNEQFF. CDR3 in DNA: TGTGCCAGCAGCGCGGGACTAGCGGGAGGGCCGCGATACAATGAGCAGTTCTTC.

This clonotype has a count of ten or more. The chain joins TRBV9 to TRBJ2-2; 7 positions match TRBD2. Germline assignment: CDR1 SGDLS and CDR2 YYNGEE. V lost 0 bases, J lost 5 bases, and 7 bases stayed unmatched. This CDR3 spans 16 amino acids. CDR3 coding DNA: TGTGCCAGCAGCGTAGCGGCGGGAGTAGGGACCGGGGAGCTGTTTTTT. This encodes CASSVAAGVGTGELFF.

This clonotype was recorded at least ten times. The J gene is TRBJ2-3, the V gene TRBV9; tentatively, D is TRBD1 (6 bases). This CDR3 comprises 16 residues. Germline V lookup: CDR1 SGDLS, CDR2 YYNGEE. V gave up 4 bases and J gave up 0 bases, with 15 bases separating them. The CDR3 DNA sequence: TGTGCCAGCAGCCGGACGCTAGGACAGAGCACAGATACGCAGTATTTT. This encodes CASSRTLGQSTDTQYF.